The 11 T cell receptor beta chains presented below share a single source sample, sequenced in a study of cytomegalovirus exposure and HLA in healthy donors. 60 Vbeta and 13 Jbeta primers were used in PCR. Clones were read by immunoSEQ multiplex PCR, and TCRdb kept only the in-frame ones, dropping some. The table has a few hundred thousand clones, around 83% seen once; the top ten hold over 1.1%. Material for sequencing was PBMCs. These TCRs come from a girl under 18 in good health and CMV-seronegative.

The chain recombines TRBV10-3 with TRBJ2-2; 7 bases map to TRBD2. Per the germline V gene, CDR1 is ENHRY and CDR2 is SYGVKD. J gave up 1 base and V 7 bases, and 3 bases lay outside the gene matches. The CDR3 length is 14 residues. CDR3 DNA: TGTGCCATCAAGACTAGCAGGAACACCGGGGAGCTGTTTTTT. It encodes CAIKTSRNTGELFF.

As regards this clone: At one of its ends the junction is not consistent with the germline gene, which may arise from a read error. At the DNA level, this CDR3 is encoded by other sequences in the same sample as well. This chain connects TRBV4-2 to TRBJ2-6; perhaps TRBD1 as D (7 bases). From germline, CDR1 is LGHNA and CDR2 YNFKEQ. The CDR3 covers 19 residues. CDR3 in amino acids: CASSHDREVGISGANVLTF. As DNA, the CDR3 is TGTGCCAGCAGCCATGACAGGGAGGTTGGGATCTCTGGGGCCAACGTCCTAACTTTC.

The chain joins TRBV7-8 to TRBJ2-3, with 10 positions matching TRBD2. The CDR3 has 15 amino acids. Per germline, CDR1 SGHVS and CDR2 FQNEAQ. V shed 3 bases, J shed 3 bases, and the junction held 3 bases outside the gene matches. The CDR3 sequence: CASSFLSGRTDTQYF. In nucleotides, the CDR3 is TGTGCCAGCAGCTTCCTTAGCGGGAGGACAGATACGCAGTATTTT. Complete variable domain (other parts from reference TRBV7-8 and TRBJ2-3): GAGVSQSPRYKVAKRGQDVALRCDPISGHVSLFWYQQALGQGPEFLTYFQNEAQLDKSGLPSDRFFAERPEGSVSTLKIQRTQQEDSAVYLCASSFLSGRTDTQYFGPGTRLTVL.

The V and J genes are TRBV30 and TRBJ1-2; 7 nucleotides align to TRBD1. The CDR3 is 16 residues long. Germline CDR1 and CDR2: GTSNPN and SVGIG (reference sequence). Losses at the gene ends were 6 bases for V and 2 bases for J; bases not matched to a gene: 15. For the CDR3, the DNA is TGTGCCTGCCATCCCTTAGGGGCAGGGGGAAACTATGGCTACACCTTC. It codes for CACHPLGAGGNYGYTF.

This chain uses TRBV5-1 with TRBJ2-5; perhaps TRBD2 as D (6 bases). The CDR3 sequence is 16 residues long. The germline V gene has CDR1 SGHRS and CDR2 YFSETQ. V was pared by 0 bases and J by 1 base, with 13 bases between. DNA for the CDR3: TGCGCCAGCAGCTTGGGAGCTCCCGGGAGCCAAGAGACCCAGTACTTC. Protein sequence: CASSLGAPGSQETQYF.

This clone is a singleton in its sample. This sample also contains other DNA sequences that code for the same CDR3. The gene calls are TRBV28 and TRBJ1-2; no reliable D call. The CDR3 is 11 residues long. Looked up from germline, CDR1 is MDHEN and CDR2 is SYDVKM. V lost 4 bases, J lost 6 bases, and 6 bases lay in between. For the CDR3, the DNA is TGTGCCAGCAGTTCCGGGAATGGCTACACCTTC. Its translation is CASSSGNGYTF.

This chain joins TRBV28 and TRBJ2-7, with 7 bases that match TRBD2. CDR1 MDHEN and CDR2 SYDVKM come from the germline V gene. The length of the CDR3 is 15 residues. J lost 3 bases, V lost 3 bases, and 8 bases had no gene match. The CDR3 reads CASSFGPSGIYEQYF. The CDR3 region has the DNA TGTGCCAGCAGTTTTGGTCCTAGCGGAATCTACGAGCAGTACTTC.

This chain uses TRBV5-6 with TRBJ2-5; D remains ambiguous. The J call may be mistaken, given a closer DNA end match to TRBJ2-7. The length of the CDR3 is 13 residues. Germline V CDR1 and CDR2: SGHDT, YYEEEE. In nucleotides, the CDR3 is TGTGCCAGCAGCTTGGCGTTTAGCTACGAGCAGTACTTC. It translates to CASSLAFSYEQYF.

On this clone: At one end the junction does not follow the germline gene, possibly because of a read error. The chain links TRBV7-2 to TRBJ2-7, with a possible D match to TRBD2 (6 bases). CDR1 and CDR2 (germline): SGHTA, FQGNSA. The CDR3 spans 13 residues. This chain's CDR3 is CASSRRVAEVQNF. Here the CDR3 DNA reads TGTGCCAGCAGCCGGCGGGTAGCGGAGGTGCAGAACTTC. The full variable domain, with the rest looked up from reference TRBV7-2 and TRBJ2-7, is GAGVSQSPSNKVTEKGKDVELRCDPISGHTALYWYRQSLGQGLEFLIYFQGNSAPDKSGLPSDRFSAERTGGSVSTLTIQRTQQEDSAVYLCASSRRVAEVQNFGPGTRLTVT.

V usage is TRBV4-2 and J usage is TRBJ2-7; D is unresolved. Between the trimmed V and J ends, which lost 5 bases and 1 base, there was a span of 18 bases. This CDR3 comprises 16 residues. Germline V gene lookup returns CDR1 LGHNA and CDR2 YNFKEQ. The DNA of the CDR3 is TGTGCCAGCAGCGCTCGGCGAGGTGAACCTTCCTACGAGCAGTACTTC. It translates to CASSARRGEPSYEQYF.

J is TRBJ2-5 and V is TRBV5-6; D might be TRBD1 (5 bases). The CDR3 extends over 13 amino acids. Germline V gene lookup returns CDR1 SGHDT and CDR2 YYEEEE. V was trimmed by 1 base and J by 5 bases, leaving 9 bases between them. The DNA for the CDR3 is TGTGCCAGCAGCTTGTACAGGCGGGAGACCCAGTACTTC. This codes for CASSLYRRETQYF.